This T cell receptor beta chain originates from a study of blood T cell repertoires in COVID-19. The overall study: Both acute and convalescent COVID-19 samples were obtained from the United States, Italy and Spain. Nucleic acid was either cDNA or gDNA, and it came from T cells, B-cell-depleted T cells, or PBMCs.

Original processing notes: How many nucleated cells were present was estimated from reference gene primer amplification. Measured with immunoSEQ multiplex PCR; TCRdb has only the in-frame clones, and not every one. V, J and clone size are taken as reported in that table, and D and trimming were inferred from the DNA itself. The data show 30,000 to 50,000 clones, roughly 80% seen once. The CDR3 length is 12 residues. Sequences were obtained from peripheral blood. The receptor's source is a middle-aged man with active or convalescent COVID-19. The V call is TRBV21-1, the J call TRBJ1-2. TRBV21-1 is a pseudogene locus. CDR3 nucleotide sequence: TGTGCCACCCTAAGCGGCCGATATGGCTACACCTTC. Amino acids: CATLSGRYGYTF.